A single sample is the source of the 28 T cell receptor beta chains below, sequenced in a study of cytomegalovirus exposure and HLA in healthy donors. PCR involved 60 Vbeta and 13 Jbeta primers. TCRdb's table, derived via immunoSEQ multiplex PCR, lists solely in-frame clones and lacks some. The table records some 150,000 clones, 80% of them present only once. Sequencing was performed on PBMCs. The receptor source for this set is a man aged 25-45 years in good health and CMV-seronegative.

V is TRBV7-2 and J is TRBJ1-5; maybe TRBD1 (6 bases). CDR3 length equals 15 residues. Between the trimmed V and J ends, which lost 5 bases and 3 bases, there was a span of 14 bases. CDR1 and CDR2 from the germline V gene are SGHTA and FQGNSA. This chain's CDR3 is CASSVQGQDNQPQHF. CDR3 DNA: TGTGCCAGCAGCGTACAGGGTCAGGACAATCAGCCCCAGCATTTT.

This rearrangement joins TRBV5-1 to TRBJ2-1; 7 bases align to TRBD2. Germline V gene sequence: CDR1 SGHRS, CDR2 YFSETQ. With V trimmed by 0 bases and J by 9 bases, 12 bases remained unmatched. The CDR3 spans 16 residues. The CDR3 loop reads CASSLASGLGDGEQFF. The CDR3, as DNA: TGCGCCAGCAGCTTGGCCTCTGGACTAGGAGACGGTGAGCAGTTCTTC.

J is TRBJ2-7 and V is TRBV7-9; D is undetermined. The CDR3 is made up of 13 amino acids. CDR1 and CDR2 (germline): SEHNR, FQNEAQ (reference sequence). Trimming removed 4 bases at V and 3 bases at J, with 10 bases between. The CDR3 nucleotides are TGTGCCAGCAGCTCCCGGGTCGACTACGAGCAGTACTTC. The encoded protein is CASSSRVDYEQYF.

The gene calls are TRBV6-5 and TRBJ2-3; 9 nucleotides line up with TRBD1. The CDR3 is 13 residues long. CDR1 and CDR2 (germline): MNHEY, SVGAGI. With 5 bases clipped from V and 5 bases from J, the junction kept 2 bases outside the gene matches. The CDR3 here is CASSKTGGDTQYF. DNA for the CDR3: TGTGCCAGCAGTAAGACAGGGGGAGATACGCAGTATTTT.

V is TRBV27 and J is TRBJ2-5, with TRBD1 matching 7 bases. The J call is doubtful: the DNA matches TRBJ2-7 better. CDR1 is MNHEY, CDR2 SMNVEV, per germline (reference sequence). The CDR3 has 13 residues. CDR3 DNA: TGTGCCAGCAAACAGGGGTTAACCTACGAGCAGTACTTC. Translating gives CASKQGLTYEQYF.

V usage is TRBV7-3 and J usage is TRBJ1-1; 8 nucleotides align to TRBD1. V gave up 1 base and J gave up 2 bases; unmatched junction bases: 3. The CDR3 consists of 15 residues. Germline V gene sequence: CDR1 SGHTA, CDR2 FQGTGA. The CDR3, as DNA: TGTGCCAGCAGCTTAATCAGGGGGCAAAACACTGAAGCTTTCTTT. This gives the protein CASSLIRGQNTEAFF. Looking up the rest from reference TRBV7-3 and TRBJ1-1 gives the full variable domain: GAGVSQTPSNKVTEKGKYVELRCDPISGHTALYWYRQSLGQGPEFLIYFQGTGAADDSGLPNDRFFAVRPEGSVSTLKIQRTERGDSAVYLCASSLIRGQNTEAFFGQGTRLTVV.

This chain uses TRBV7-7 with TRBJ2-2; a possible D gene is TRBD1 (6 bases). The V gene lost 5 bases and the J gene lost 6 bases, with 19 bases spanning the gap. This CDR3 is 16 amino acids long. The V gene's germline CDR1 is SSHAT and CDR2 FNYEAQ (reference sequence). The CDR3: CASSPRQAEVPGELFF. The CDR3 coding sequence is TGTGCCAGCAGCCCCCGACAGGCGGAGGTGCCCGGGGAGCTGTTTTTT.

The chain carries TRBV2 and TRBJ1-1, with D perhaps matching TRBD1 (5 bases). Deletions cut 8 bases from V and 0 bases from J, with 10 bases between. In germline, CDR1 is SNHLY, CDR2 FYNNEI. This CDR3 is 13 amino acids long. CDR3 residues: CASGLDMNTEAFF. CDR3 nucleotide sequence: TGTGCCAGCGGTCTGGACATGAACACTGAAGCTTTCTTT. Combining the CDR3 with reference TRBV2 and TRBJ1-1 gives the whole variable domain EPEVTQTPSHQVTQMGQEVILRCVPISNHLYFYWYRQILGQKVEFLVSFYNNEISEKSEIFDDQFSVERPDGSNFTLKIRSTKLEDSAMYFCASGLDMNTEAFFGQGTRLTVV.

This clone came up a few times. The chain's CDR3 is CASSQVLYGYEQYF. Here the CDR3 DNA reads TGCGCCAGCAGCCAAGTCCTCTATGGCTACGAGCAGTACTTC. This chain links TRBV4-3 with TRBJ2-7; no firm D call. The germline CDR1 and CDR2 sequences are LGHNA and YSLEER. V was clipped by 1 base and J by 3 bases, with 10 bases between them. This CDR3 is built from 14 residues.

In this sample, this clone turned up a few times. This chain links TRBV28 with TRBJ1-4; 8 bases align to TRBD1. The junction had 6 bases not matched to a gene; V was cut back by 1 base and J by 8 bases. There are 15 residues in the CDR3. Germline V gives CDR1 MDHEN, CDR2 SYDVKM. CDR3 protein: CASSLYGQGFEKLFF. The CDR3 DNA reads TGTGCCAGCAGTTTATACGGACAGGGATTCGAAAAACTGTTTTTT.

V usage is TRBV4-1 and J usage is TRBJ2-3, with unresolved D. The germline V gene encodes CDR1 MGHRA and CDR2 YSYEKL. The CDR3 extends over 15 amino acids. Trimming took 2 bases from V and 0 from J, leaving 9 bases between them. Here the CDR3 reads CASSQYYPSTDTQYF. CDR3 DNA sequence: TGCGCCAGCAGCCAATACTACCCTAGCACAGATACGCAGTATTTT.

The V call is TRBV5-6, the J call TRBJ1-5; D might be TRBD1 (5 bases). The CDR3 is 15 amino acids. The germline gives CDR1 SGHDT, CDR2 YYEEEE. Trimming left V 0 bases short and J 5 bases short, with 12 bases between. CDR3 sequence: CASSLGPTEDQPQHF. CDR3 sequence (DNA): TGTGCCAGCAGCTTGGGTCCGACAGAAGATCAGCCCCAGCATTTT.

The CDR3 DNA sequence: TGTGCCAGCAGCAATGCCAGTCCCTCTGGAAACACCATATATTTT. Translating gives CASSNASPSGNTIYF. V is TRBV14 and J is TRBJ1-3; D remains ambiguous. Trimming left V 5 bases short and J 0 bases short, with 11 bases between. The CDR3 spans 15 residues. Per the germline V gene, CDR1 is SGHDN and CDR2 is FVKESK.

The chain employs TRBV19 and TRBJ2-1; 9 positions match TRBD2. Germline assignment: CDR1 LNHDA and CDR2 SQIVND (reference sequence). With 5 bases clipped from V and 0 bases from J, the junction kept 2 bases outside the gene matches. The CDR3 is 15 amino acids. This CDR3 reads CASSGAGGSYNEQFF. CDR3 nucleotide sequence: TGTGCCAGTAGTGGAGCGGGAGGCTCCTACAATGAGCAGTTCTTC.

The rearrangement uses TRBV4-3 and TRBJ1-5, with D perhaps TRBD1 (5 bases). The CDR3 is made up of 17 amino acids. V was trimmed by 2 bases and J by 1 base, leaving 15 bases between them. Germline-derived CDR1 and CDR2 are LGHNA and YSLEER. The CDR3: CASSQFPIGGSNQPQHF. The DNA for the CDR3 is TGCGCCAGCAGCCAATTTCCGATCGGGGGGAGCAATCAGCCCCAGCATTTT.

The chain employs TRBV27 and TRBJ2-1; TRBD2 matches 10 bases. Per the germline V gene, CDR1 is MNHEY and CDR2 is SMNVEV (reference sequence). This CDR3 comprises 18 residues. The ends lost 7 bases at V and 0 bases at J; junction bases unmatched: 12. The CDR3 loop reads CASTPGLASVSSYNEQFF. The CDR3 region has the DNA TGTGCCAGCACCCCGGGACTAGCGTCAGTGAGCTCCTACAATGAGCAGTTCTTC.

The chain uses TRBV11-2 and TRBJ2-2; the match to TRBD1 covers 8 bases. The CDR3 loop spans 15 amino acids. CDR1 and CDR2 from the germline V gene are SGHAT and FQNNGV. The ends lost 5 bases at V and 7 bases at J; junction bases unmatched: 9. This CDR3 is CASSQNRGWDGELFF. For the CDR3, the DNA is TGTGCCAGCAGCCAGAACAGGGGGTGGGACGGGGAGCTGTTTTTT. The full variable domain, completed using reference TRBV11-2 and TRBJ2-2, is EAGVAQSPRYKIIEKRQSVAFWCNPISGHATLYWYQQILGQGPKLLIQFQNNGVVDDSQLPKDRFSAERLKGVDSTLKIQPAKLEDSAVYLCASSQNRGWDGELFFGEGSRLTVL.

As to this clone: The same CDR3 is also encoded by other DNA sequences in this sample. CDR3 nucleotides: TGTGCCAGCAGACATACTAGCCTTAATTCTACCTACGAGCAGTACTTC. Protein: CASRHTSLNSTYEQYF. V usage is TRBV27 and J usage is TRBJ2-7, with a tentative D call TRBD2 (6 bases). CDR1 and CDR2 (germline): MNHEY, SMNVEV (reference sequence). V lost 6 bases and J 2 bases, leaving 20 bases between the germline ends. The CDR3 consists of 16 residues.

The V call is TRBV5-8, the J call TRBJ1-4; D is unclear. The CDR3 loop spans 16 amino acids. Germline V gene data show CDR1 as SGHTS and CDR2 as YDEGEE. The V end was cut by 0 bases, the J end by 6 bases, with 15 bases between. This CDR3 reads CASSLGVTTDDEKLFF. The CDR3 DNA reads TGTGCCAGCAGCTTGGGAGTTACAACAGACGATGAAAAACTGTTTTTT.

The chain's CDR3 is CASSQTKSFFQETQYF. The CDR3 region has the DNA TGTGCCAGCAGCCAAACTAAAAGCTTCTTCCAAGAGACCCAGTACTTC. V gene TRBV14 combines with J gene TRBJ2-5, with D unclear. The CDR3 spans 16 residues. The germline V gene encodes CDR1 SGHDN and CDR2 FVKESK. The V and J ends lost 2 bases and 1 base respectively, with 14 bases between them.

This clone was recorded a few times. The chain couples TRBV6-6 to TRBJ1-1, with D unclear. V was shortened by 2 bases and J by 12 bases, with 10 bases between the two germline ends. The CDR3 is 11 amino acids. The germline CDR1 and CDR2 sequences are MNHNY and SVGAGI (reference sequence). The CDR3 sequence: CASSYASITFF. Here the CDR3 DNA reads TGTGCCAGCAGTTACGCCAGTATTACTTTCTTT.

The J gene is TRBJ2-1, the V gene TRBV28; 8 nucleotides match TRBD2. Trimming took 2 bases from V and 7 from J; bases not matched to a gene: 10. The germline V gene has CDR1 MDHEN and CDR2 SYDVKM. The CDR3 is 16 residues long. CDR3 nucleotides: TGTGCCAGCAGTTTACCCGGGACTAGTTGGAAAAATGAGCAGTTCTTC. This sequence encodes CASSLPGTSWKNEQFF.

The rearrangement links TRBV11-2 to TRBJ2-2; possibly TRBD2 for D (5 bases). Per germline, CDR1 SGHAT and CDR2 FQNNGV. The V end was cut by 1 base, the J end by 4 bases, with 10 bases between. The CDR3 extends over 15 amino acids. The CDR3 DNA is TGTGCCAGCAGCTTAGGGGTAGGAGGCACCGGGGAGCTGTTTTTT. Translated, it gives CASSLGVGGTGELFF. The whole variable domain, filled in from reference TRBV11-2 and TRBJ2-2, reads EAGVAQSPRYKIIEKRQSVAFWCNPISGHATLYWYQQILGQGPKLLIQFQNNGVVDDSQLPKDRFSAERLKGVDSTLKIQPAKLEDSAVYLCASSLGVGGTGELFFGEGSRLTVL.

The V and J genes are TRBV5-1 and TRBJ1-3; 10 nucleotides line up with TRBD1. Trimming cost V 2 bases and J 4 bases; bases outside gene matches: 6. The germline V gene encodes CDR1 SGHRS and CDR2 YFSETQ. CDR3 length: 16 amino acids. The CDR3 DNA is TGCGCCAGCAGCTTAGCCGACAGGGGGCCGGGAAACACCATATATTTT. Translation: CASSLADRGPGNTIYF.

The CDR3 is CASSLAPQGFNEKLFF. CDR3 sequence (DNA): TGTGCCAGCAGCTTAGCCCCACAGGGCTTTAATGAAAAACTGTTTTTT. The rearrangement links TRBV7-9 to TRBJ1-4, with D possibly matching TRBD1 (6 bases). CDR3 length: 16 amino acids. The V end lost 0 bases, the J end lost 4 bases, and 12 bases lay between the germline ends. CDR1 SEHNR and CDR2 FQNEAQ come from the germline V gene (reference sequence).

The rearrangement uses TRBV2 and TRBJ2-7; D is uncertain. V was trimmed by 6 bases and J by 7 bases, leaving 16 bases between them. The CDR3 extends over 13 amino acids. Per germline, CDR1 SNHLY and CDR2 FYNNEI. The CDR3: CASRKTSNTEQYF. The CDR3 DNA sequence: TGTGCCAGCAGGAAGACAAGCAATACGGAGCAGTACTTC.

V gene TRBV19 combines with J gene TRBJ2-1; TRBD2 matches 11 bases. The ends lost 7 bases at V and 10 bases at J; junction bases unmatched: 9. Germline V CDR1 and CDR2: LNHDA, SQIVND (reference sequence). The CDR3 is made up of 14 amino acids. The CDR3 region has the DNA TGTGCCAGTAACCCTAGCGGGGGGCCGAGAGAGCAGTTCTTC. It yields the protein CASNPSGGPREQFF.

The chain employs TRBV6-6 and TRBJ1-1; D is undetermined. V was shortened by 2 bases and J by 0 bases, with 7 bases between the two germline ends. Germline V gene sequence: CDR1 MNHNY, CDR2 SVGAGI (reference sequence). The CDR3 extends over 14 amino acids. CDR3 sequence (DNA): TGTGCCAGCAGTTACAGCAGGCTGAACACTGAAGCTTTCTTT. Encoded protein: CASSYSRLNTEAFF.